This T cell receptor beta chain appears in the sequencing data of a study of blood T cell repertoires in COVID-19. Overall study context: Sites in the United States, Italy and Spain provided acute and convalescent COVID-19 samples. The cDNA or gDNA used as material had been derived from T cells, B-cell-depleted T cells, or PBMCs.

The CDR3 is 13 residues long. CDR1 and CDR2 (germline): SGHAT, FQDESV (reference sequence). Trimming shortened V by 5 bases and J by 3 bases, and 10 bases separated the two germline ends. The table lists this clone with a count of one. How the authors handled the data: The authors estimated nucleated cell counts from reference gene primer amplification. Here immunoSEQ multiplex PCR was the method, and the copy in TCRdb shows in-frame clones only, minus some. The V and J calls and the clone size are those of that table, but D and trimming were determined from the DNA. The data hold about 280,000 clones, with approximately 86% observed a single time.

The clonotype was recovered from a woman under 40 who had recovered from COVID-19. This chain links TRBV11-1 with TRBJ1-1; D remains unclear. The sample comprised peripheral blood. CDR3 sequence reads: CASSPGGDTEAFF. CDR3 sequence (DNA): TGTGCCAGCAGCCCCGGCGGAGACACTGAAGCTTTCTTT. The whole variable domain, remainder taken from reference TRBV11-1 and TRBJ1-1, is EAEVAQSPRYKITEKSQAVAFWCDPISGHATLYWYRQILGQGPELLVQFQDESVVDDSQLPKDRFSAERLKGVDSTLKIQPAELGDSAMYLCASSPGGDTEAFFGQGTRLTVV.